This TCR beta chain stems from a study of T-cell reconstitution after alpha-beta-depleted transplantation in children. Findings of the study overall: Alpha-beta T cells present about two months after transplant were reported to originate from several hundred expanded graft clones. Where some patients showed high TCRbeta diversity at day 60, it came from recipient T cells and thymic progenitors that had survived. Among T cells one year after transplant, newly produced cells accounted for most counts and diversity.

V lost 5 bases to trimming and J lost 4 bases, with 17 bases between them. Germline-derived CDR1 and CDR2 are MDHEN and SYDVKM. This CDR3 spans 16 amino acids. A remark on this clonotype: The antigen is not known.

Using unique molecular identifiers, the investigators prepared the TCRbeta library. In TCRdb, the PCR reads were re-called with MiXCR into one record per CDR3 protein. The sample has 500,000 to 750,000 distinct CDR3 sequences, over 10% seen once. This receptor was obtained from a male patient under 18 who had a stem cell transplant for acute myeloid leukemia, so the T cells may come from the graft donor. Sequenced here: PBMCs, mostly from graft donor cells, sampled 360 days after TCRalphabeta/CD19-depleted stem cell transplant. The V gene is TRBV28, the J gene TRBJ2-2; weak D call: TRBD2 (7 bases). CDR3 coding DNA: TGTGCCAGCAGTCTGGGAGGGGGGCCGCTCACCGGGGAGCTGTTTTTT. Translated: CASSLGGGPLTGELFF.